This TCR beta chain derives from a study of blood T cells in healthy people across ages. Regarding this clonotype: What it binds is not known.

In germline, CDR1 is GTSNPN, CDR2 SVGIG (reference sequence). This CDR3 contains 14 residues. The J segment lost 5 bases and the V segment lost 8 bases, leaving 8 bases of the junction unmatched. Overall study findings and caveats: Any conclusive comparison of naive versus antigen-experienced cells was prevented by using unsorted PBMCs.

Alongside a J-beta primer mix, a sample-barcoded 5' primer served in a second PCR lasting about 7 to 11 cycles. One entry per CDR3 protein results from TCRdb running MiXCR on the 5' RACE reads. Of 1 million or so distinct CDR3 sequences in the sample, 40% to 45% were seen once. Input material: blood. The TCR sequence derives from an older woman in good health. The V gene is TRBV30, the J gene TRBJ2-5; TRBD2 matches 13 bases. The CDR3: CAGRLAGGSETQYF. The CDR3 region has the DNA TGTGCCGGCAGACTAGCGGGAGGATCTGAGACCCAGTACTTC.